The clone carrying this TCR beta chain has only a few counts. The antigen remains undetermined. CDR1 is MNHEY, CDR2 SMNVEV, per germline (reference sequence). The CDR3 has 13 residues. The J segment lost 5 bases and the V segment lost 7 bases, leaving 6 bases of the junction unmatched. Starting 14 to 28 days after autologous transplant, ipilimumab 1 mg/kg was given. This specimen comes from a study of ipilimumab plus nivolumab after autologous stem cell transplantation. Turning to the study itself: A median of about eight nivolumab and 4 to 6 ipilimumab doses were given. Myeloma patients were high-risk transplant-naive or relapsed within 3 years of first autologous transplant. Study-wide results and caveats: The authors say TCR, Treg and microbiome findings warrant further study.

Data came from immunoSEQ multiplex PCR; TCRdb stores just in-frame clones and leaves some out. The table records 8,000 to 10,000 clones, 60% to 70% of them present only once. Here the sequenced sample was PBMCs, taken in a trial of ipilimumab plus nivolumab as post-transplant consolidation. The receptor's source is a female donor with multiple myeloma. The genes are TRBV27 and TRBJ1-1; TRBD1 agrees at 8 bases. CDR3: CASNNRGLTEAFF. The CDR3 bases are TGTGCCAGCAATAACAGGGGGTTGACTGAAGCTTTCTTT.